One sample yielded the 10 T cell receptor beta chains listed below, sequenced in a study of blood T cell repertoires in COVID-19. The assay was immunoSEQ multiplex PCR, and TCRdb's table has in-frame clones only and misses some. Here the sample spans a few hundred thousand clones, roughly 87% being singletons. The source material was PBMCs or T cells enriched from blood (not recorded which). The origin of the receptors is a man in his late teens or twenties with acute COVID-19.

This rearrangement joins TRBV2 to TRBJ2-5; D call uncertain. V dropped 3 bases and J dropped 7 bases, with 15 bases sitting between them. This CDR3 is 14 amino acids long. Germline V gives CDR1 SNHLY, CDR2 FYNNEI. CDR3 nucleotides: TGTGCCAGCAGTGATCAATTCGGGTACGGGACCCAGTACTTC. Encoded protein: CASSDQFGYGTQYF.

The chain employs TRBV4-2 and TRBJ2-7; TRBD2 matches at 13 bases. CDR1 is LGHNA and CDR2 is YNFKEQ in the germline V gene. This CDR3 has 16 amino acids. Trimming at V came to 4 bases and at J to 3 bases, leaving 6 bases not matched to a gene. The CDR3, as DNA: TGTGCCAGCAGCCGCCTGGGACTAGCGGGGAACTACGAGCAGTACTTC. Translating it yields CASSRLGLAGNYEQYF.

The CDR3 sequence is CASSHSRTATNEKLFF. The CDR3 coding sequence is TGCGCCAGCAGCCACTCTCGGACAGCAACTAATGAAAAACTGTTTTTT. J is TRBJ1-4 and V is TRBV4-3; tentative D call: TRBD1 (6 bases). V lost 3 bases and J lost 0, with 11 bases in between. Germline CDR1 LGHNA, CDR2 YSLEER. CDR3 length equals 16 residues.

The chain joins TRBV18 to TRBJ1-2; D might be TRBD1 (6 bases). Germline loops: CDR1 KGHSH, CDR2 LQKENI. The CDR3 totals 13 residues. The V and J ends lost 6 bases and 4 bases respectively, with 12 bases between them. The CDR3 reads CASSLQGIYGYTF. As DNA, the CDR3 is TGTGCCAGCTCCCTACAGGGTATCTATGGCTACACCTTC.

The V call is TRBV2, the J call TRBJ2-7; TRBD1 matches 8 bases. After removal of 7 bases from V and 2 bases from J, the junction contained 7 bases not matched to a gene. The germline CDR1 and CDR2 sequences are SNHLY and FYNNEI. The CDR3 length is 14 residues. CDR3 sequence: CASIRDRSTYEQYF. The DNA of the CDR3 is TGTGCCAGCATAAGGGACAGGTCCACCTACGAGCAGTACTTC.

This clone was counted between two and nine times. The same CDR3 also results from other DNA sequences found in this sample. This chain connects TRBV28 to TRBJ1-5; tentative D call: TRBD1 (6 bases). CDR1 is MDHEN, CDR2 SYDVKM, per germline. V lost 3 bases to trimming and J lost 4 bases, with 13 bases between them. This CDR3 region has 15 residues. The CDR3: CASSLSGGGNQPQHF. For the CDR3, the DNA is TGTGCCAGCAGTTTGTCTGGGGGCGGGAATCAGCCCCAGCATTTT.

The gene calls are TRBV19 and TRBJ2-5; no firm D call. The germline V and J ends were trimmed by 3 bases and 3 bases, with 14 bases remaining between them. The germline CDR1 and CDR2 sequences are LNHDA and SQIVND (reference sequence). This CDR3 has 15 amino acids. CDR3 loop: CASSMYSTAEETQYF. The CDR3 DNA reads as TGTGCCAGTAGTATGTATTCTACAGCTGAAGAGACCCAGTACTTC. Supplemented by reference TRBV19 and TRBJ2-5, the full variable domain reads DGGITQSPKYLFRKEGQNVTLSCEQNLNHDAMYWYRQDPGQGLRLIYYSQIVNDFQKGDIAEGYSVSREKKESFPLTVTSAQKNPTAFYLCASSMYSTAEETQYFGPGTRLLVL.

J is TRBJ2-2 and V is TRBV4-2, with D maybe TRBD2 (5 bases). The V gene's germline CDR1 is LGHNA and CDR2 YNFKEQ. V was shortened by 0 bases and J by 0 bases, with 14 bases between the two germline ends. The CDR3 is 18 amino acids. CDR3 coding DNA: TGTGCCAGCAGCCAAGACCTAGCTGCGTCCGCGAACACCGGGGAGCTGTTTTTT. Translated: CASSQDLAASANTGELFF.

This clone has just one count. The chain is built from TRBV11-3 and TRBJ1-6; D may be TRBD1 (5 bases). From germline, CDR1 is SGHNT and CDR2 YENEEA. This CDR3 contains 14 residues. The V end was cut by 5 bases, the J end by 4 bases, with 9 bases between. CDR3 loop: CASSIRQYNSPLHF. The CDR3 region has the DNA TGTGCCAGCAGCATCCGACAGTATAATTCACCCCTCCACTTT.

V usage is TRBV19 and J usage is TRBJ2-7; possibly TRBD1 for D (6 bases). V gave up 6 bases and J gave up 7 bases, with 13 bases separating them. CDR1 and CDR2 from the germline V gene are LNHDA and SQIVND (reference sequence). There are 12 residues in the CDR3. The CDR3 nucleotides are TGTGCCAGTAGGAAAATTGACAGGGAGCAGTACTTC. This codes for CASRKIDREQYF.